The present TCR beta chain was sequenced within a study of cytomegalovirus exposure and HLA in healthy donors. Study-wide points: In a later analysis, a missense DCLRE1C variant was linked to TCR beta V- and J-gene trimming. In a later analysis, specific HLA alleles were associated with 15,000 to 20,000 TCR beta sequences at a 0.05 false discovery rate. The study designated 150 or so TCR beta chains cytomegalovirus-associated.

This CDR3 has 14 residues. Germline assignment: CDR1 LNHDA and CDR2 SQIVND (reference sequence). Trimming shortened V by 6 bases and J by 0 bases, and 9 bases separated the two germline ends. Vbeta (60) and Jbeta (13) primers were used in the PCR. The assay was immunoSEQ multiplex PCR, and TCRdb's table has in-frame clones only and misses some. Of 120,000 or so clones listed, around 66% are singletons. About this clone: As yet, its antigen is unknown.

The specimen sequenced was PBMCs. This TCR was recovered from a middle-aged woman in good health and CMV-seropositive. V usage is TRBV19 and J usage is TRBJ1-3; D is unclear. Here the CDR3 reads CASSESNSGNTIYF. Here the CDR3 DNA reads TGTGCCAGTAGCGAGTCAAACTCTGGAAACACCATATATTTT.